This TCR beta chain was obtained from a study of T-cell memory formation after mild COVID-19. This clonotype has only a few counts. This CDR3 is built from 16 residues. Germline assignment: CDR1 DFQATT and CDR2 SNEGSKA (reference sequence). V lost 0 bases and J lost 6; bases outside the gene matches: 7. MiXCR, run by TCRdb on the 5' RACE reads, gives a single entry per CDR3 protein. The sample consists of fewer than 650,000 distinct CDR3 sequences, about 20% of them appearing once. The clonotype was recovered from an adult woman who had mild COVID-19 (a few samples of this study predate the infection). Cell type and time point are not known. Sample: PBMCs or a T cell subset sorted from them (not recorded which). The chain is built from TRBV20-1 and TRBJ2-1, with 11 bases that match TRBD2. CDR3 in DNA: TGCAGTGCTAGAGATGTAGCGGGAGGGAGTTTCAATGAGCAGTTCTTC. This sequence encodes CSARDVAGGSFNEQFF.